This passage covers 21 T cell receptor beta chains from one sample sequenced in a study of CD8 T cells in Susac syndrome. Random hexamers primed reverse transcription of about 0.45 to 1 ug RNA. TCRdb itself ran the immunoSEQ multiplex PCR reads through MiXCR, one entry per CDR3 protein. The data contain under 70,000 distinct CDR3 sequences, around nine tenths of them singletons. The sample consisted of CD8+ T cells from PBMCs. The receptor source for this set is a human donor in good health.

This chain joins TRBV11-2 and TRBJ2-2; D is unclear. V lost 5 bases and J 0 bases, leaving 7 bases between the germline ends. CDR3 length: 14 amino acids. CDR1 is SGHAT and CDR2 is FQNNGV in the germline V gene. CDR3 DNA sequence: TGTGCCAGCAGCCCGGGTACGAACACCGGGGAGCTGTTTTTT. Translating gives CASSPGTNTGELFF.

The chain's CDR3 is CASRMGELEAFF. In nucleotides, the CDR3 is TGCGCCAGCAGGATGGGAGAGCTCGAAGCTTTCTTT. This chain connects TRBV10-2 to TRBJ1-1; D gene unclear. Between the trimmed V and J ends, which lost 6 bases and 8 bases, there was a span of 13 bases. CDR1 and CDR2 from the germline V gene are WSHSY and SAAADI. The CDR3 loop spans 12 amino acids.

The table lists this clonotype with a count of one. The V call is TRBV5-8, the J call TRBJ1-3; TRBD1 is a possible D gene (6 bases). V was clipped by 4 bases and J by 4 bases, with 12 bases between them. CDR1 is SGHTS, CDR2 YDEGEE, per germline. The CDR3 loop spans 14 amino acids. The CDR3 spells CASSKTGMGNTIYF. CDR3 sequence (DNA): TGTGCCAGCAGCAAAACAGGGATGGGAAACACCATATATTTT.

The V call is TRBV6-2 or TRBV6-3, the J call TRBJ2-1; D is uncertain. CDR1 MNHEY and CDR2 SVGEGT come from the germline V gene. The ends were cut back, 3 bases at V and 7 bases at J, with 13 bases in the middle. The CDR3 has 14 amino acids. CDR3 in amino acids: CASSYSRTDNEQFF. CDR3 nucleotides: TGTGCCAGCAGTTATTCACGGACCGATAATGAGCAGTTCTTC.

V and J are TRBV11-2 and TRBJ1-2; possibly TRBD1 for D (5 bases). The V gene lost 8 bases and the J gene lost 3 bases, with 16 bases spanning the gap. This CDR3 spans 14 amino acids. From germline, CDR1 is SGHAT and CDR2 FQNNGV. In DNA, the CDR3 is TGTGCCAGCCTAGGGCCAGGGAGCGACTATGGCTACACCTTC. Translating gives CASLGPGSDYGYTF.

The gene calls are TRBV4-1 and TRBJ2-7; the D gene is possibly TRBD1 (6 bases). The germline V gene has CDR1 MGHRA and CDR2 YSYEKL. This CDR3 comprises 15 residues. Trimming removed 4 bases from V and 0 bases from J, with 13 bases in between. The CDR3 protein is CASSLIQGSSYEQYF. For the CDR3, the DNA is TGCGCCAGCAGCCTTATACAGGGAAGCTCCTACGAGCAGTACTTC.

The CDR3 protein is CASSLGAGVSSPLHF. The CDR3 DNA reads as TGTGCCAGCAGCTTGGGGGCAGGGGTTAGTTCACCCCTCCACTTT. The chain carries TRBV5-6 and TRBJ1-6; D may be TRBD1 (6 bases). The V gene lost 0 bases and the J gene lost 9 bases, with 13 bases spanning the gap. This CDR3 has 15 amino acids. CDR1 and CDR2 (germline): SGHDT, YYEEEE.

This chain uses TRBV5-6 with TRBJ1-4, with D perhaps matching TRBD1 (5 bases). The V gene lost 0 bases and the J gene lost 8 bases, with 17 bases spanning the gap. The CDR3 is made up of 16 amino acids. The V gene's germline CDR1 is SGHDT and CDR2 YYEEEE. CDR3: CASSLANGGGWEKLFF. The DNA of the CDR3 is TGTGCCAGCAGCTTGGCCAACGGGGGAGGCTGGGAAAAACTGTTTTTT.

The genes are TRBV12-5 and TRBJ2-1; TRBD2 is a possible D gene (6 bases). Per germline, CDR1 LGHNT and CDR2 FRNRAP. The V and J ends lost 6 bases and 8 bases respectively, with 11 bases between them. The CDR3 covers 12 residues. The CDR3 DNA reads as TGTGCTAGTGGAGGAAGGAGGGATGAGCAGTTCTTC. Translating it yields CASGGRRDEQFF.

This clonotype appeared a few times. This rearrangement joins TRBV5-4 to TRBJ2-5; 8 bases are shared with TRBD1. Germline assignment: CDR1 SGHNT and CDR2 YYREEE (reference sequence). The CDR3 has 15 amino acids. V dropped 1 base and J dropped 5; count of bases not matched to a gene: 7. The CDR3: CASSLFNRGDETQYF. Here the CDR3 DNA reads TGTGCCAGCAGCTTGTTTAACAGGGGGGACGAGACCCAGTACTTC.

The chain combines TRBV4-3 with TRBJ2-7, with a tentative D call TRBD1 (6 bases). Germline lookup yields CDR1 LGHNA and CDR2 YSLEER. The CDR3 is 14 amino acids. Trimming left V 1 base short and J 3 bases short, with 10 bases between. The CDR3 reads CASSQGLRGYEQYF. CDR3 nucleotide sequence: TGCGCCAGCAGCCAAGGCCTCAGGGGCTACGAGCAGTACTTC.

J is TRBJ2-7 and V is TRBV6-2 or TRBV6-3; D is tentatively TRBD1 or TRBD2 (5 bases each). Trimming removed 0 bases from V and 5 bases from J, with 8 bases in between. Per germline, CDR1 MNHEY and CDR2 SVGEGT. The CDR3 is made up of 13 amino acids. The CDR3 DNA reads TGTGCCAGCAGTTACTCGAGGGGCCACGAGCAGTACTTC. This translates into CASSYSRGHEQYF.

The chain employs TRBV27 and TRBJ2-6; D possibly matches TRBD1 or TRBD2 (5 bases each). Trimming removed 4 bases at V and 0 bases at J, with 10 bases between. Germline V gene data show CDR1 as MNHEY and CDR2 as SMNVEV (reference sequence). This CDR3 comprises 16 residues. The chain's CDR3 is CASSWGRYSGANVLTF. CDR3 coding DNA: TGTGCCAGCAGTTGGGGACGGTACTCTGGGGCCAACGTCCTGACTTTC.

The V and J genes are TRBV5-1 and TRBJ2-1; TRBD2 is a possible D gene (6 bases). CDR1 SGHRS and CDR2 YFSETQ come from the germline V gene. Trimming took off 3 bases at V and 8 bases at J, with 18 bases between the two ends. This CDR3 is built from 15 residues. The CDR3 DNA follows: TGCGCCAGCAGCTCCCGGGACTCTAAAGCCCATGAGCAGTTCTTC. This encodes CASSSRDSKAHEQFF.

This rearrangement joins TRBV7-9 to TRBJ1-2; no definite D call. This CDR3 region has 13 residues. Trimming removed 2 bases at V and 5 bases at J, with 9 bases between. Germline-derived CDR1 and CDR2 are SEHNR and FQNEAQ (reference sequence). The CDR3, as DNA: TGTGCCAGCAGCTTATCCGCTGGGTATGGCTACACCTTC. Translating gives CASSLSAGYGYTF.

The chain has TRBV7-2 and TRBJ1-1; D is perhaps TRBD1 (5 bases). Germline CDR1 and CDR2: SGHTA and FQGNSA. V was clipped by 0 bases and J by 0 bases, with 11 bases between them. The CDR3 extends over 16 amino acids. In DNA form, the CDR3 reads TGTGCCAGCAGCTTAGCGGGGGTGGGTATGAACACTGAAGCTTTCTTT. It encodes CASSLAGVGMNTEAFF.

Only one count was recorded for this clonotype. The rearrangement uses TRBV16 and TRBJ2-3; D is possibly TRBD1 (5 bases). The CDR3 covers 14 residues. In germline, CDR1 is KGHSY, CDR2 FQNENV. With 1 base removed from V and 3 bases from J, the gap between germline ends came to 8 bases. The CDR3: CASSQLTETDTQYF. As DNA, the CDR3 is TGTGCCAGCAGCCAATTGACAGAGACAGATACGCAGTATTTT. Complete variable domain (other parts from reference TRBV16 and TRBJ2-3): GEEVAQTPKHLVRGEGQKAKLYCAPIKGHSYVFWYQQVLKNEFKFLISFQNENVFDETGMPKERFSAKCLPNSPCSLEIQATKLEDSAVYFCASSQLTETDTQYFGPGTRLTVL.

The gene calls are TRBV5-5 and TRBJ1-4; weak D call: TRBD1 (5 bases). Germline-derived CDR1 and CDR2 are SGHKS and YYEKEE (reference sequence). V was trimmed by 4 bases and J by 7 bases, leaving 20 bases between them. The CDR3 is made up of 16 amino acids. Here the CDR3 DNA reads TGTGCCAGCAGCGGCGGGGGATGGGGAAGGCTTGAAAAACTGTTTTTT. Amino acid sequence: CASSGGGWGRLEKLFF.

V usage is TRBV7-2 and J usage is TRBJ2-5; D is unclear. Germline CDR1 and CDR2: SGHTA and FQGNSA. V lost 2 bases, J lost 0 bases, and 13 bases lay in between. The CDR3 contains 16 residues. This CDR3 is CASSLSRASYQETQYF. In DNA, the CDR3 is TGTGCCAGCAGCTTATCCCGCGCCTCGTACCAAGAGACCCAGTACTTC.

V gene TRBV12-3 or TRBV12-4 combines with J gene TRBJ2-7; D may be TRBD1 (6 bases). This CDR3 is 14 amino acids long. The ends were cut back, 1 base at V and 5 bases at J, with 12 bases in the middle. In DNA, the CDR3 is TGTGCCAGCAGTTTAGGCCCACAGGGAAACGAGCAGTACTTC. Its protein product is CASSLGPQGNEQYF.

The V and J genes are TRBV4-1 and TRBJ1-1; D is undetermined. With 4 bases removed from V and 4 bases from J, the gap between germline ends came to 13 bases. The germline V gene encodes CDR1 MGHRA and CDR2 YSYEKL. The CDR3 runs to 14 residues. The CDR3 protein is CASSPIQSGTEAFF. In DNA, the CDR3 is TGCGCCAGCAGCCCAATACAGAGTGGCACTGAAGCTTTCTTT.